The T cell receptor beta chain described here comes from a study of CD8+CD57+ T cells in acquired aplastic anemia (dated by TCRdb to 2016 to 2019). Broadly, across the study: Extracted DNA from sorted CD4+ and CD8+ cells averaged 3.2 ug, ranging from roughly 0.17 to 27.4 ug. For healthy donor samples, the average read count was about 10 million for CD4+ cells and roughly 12 million for CD8+ cells. Results and caveats for the whole study, not just this receptor: About 28 CD8+ CDR3 sequences were found in both patients and controls but appeared to be highly expressed in patients and within the immunodominant clones of the patients. No significant difference in CD8+ Simpson's diversity was found between patients and healthy controls (P=0.060).

Trimming leaves V shorter by 6 bases and J shorter by 4 bases, with the junction holding 11 bases beyond the gene matches. The CDR3 goes from the cysteine to the phenylalanine over 17 residues. Only the CDR3 region is kept as DNA, spanning 51 bases read in frame from base 1. CDR1 and CDR2, looked up from the germline V gene (reference sequence), are SEHNR and FQNEAQ. Profiling of TCR beta VDJ combinations and CDR3 sequences used genomic DNA as the template. TCR repertoire sequencing was run on an Illumina HiSeq 2000. From the authors' description of their analysis: TRBV/TRBJ rearrangement plots, CDR3 size and DJ length profiles, and Simpson's diversity index were used to evaluate the repertoires. The immunodominant clone was defined as the most abundant DNA sequence in deep sequencing data. CDR3 amino acid sequences were checked for sharing between subjects and were compared against published repertoires and the VDJdb database. The public sequencing data were trimmed at Q25 with fastp and processed into clonotypes with MiXCR by TCRdb, which kept only in-frame beta chains. Each CDR3 protein appears once, grouped with its most common genes and DNA. These V and J calls originate from TCRdb's pipeline instead of the authors' own analysis. The sample table records fewer than 250,000 distinct CDR3 sequences; about half of these occur just once. The ten top clones hold around a sixth of the sample.

This clonotype was counted many times. Its antigen is still unknown. Base qualities are missing; no much larger clone stands one base away. TCR repertoires of sorted CD4+ and CD8+ blood T cells from severe aplastic anemia patients and healthy subjects were deep-sequenced in the study. Ficoll-Paque density gradient centrifugation was used to isolate peripheral blood mononuclear cells. Before DNA was extracted, CD4+ and CD8+ T cells were sorted using either FACS or magnetic beads. The receptor chain draws on TRBV7-9 and TRBJ1-6; 8 nucleotides in the junction match TRBD1. The sequenced sample was sorted CD4+, CD8+, or CD8+CD57+ T cells (not recorded which) from PBMCs. This TCR was recovered from a human donor in good health, serving as a control. The nucleotide sequence reads TGTGCCAGCAGTTATATGACAGGGGCGAGGTATAATTCACCCCTCCACTTT. It encodes CASSYMTGARYNSPLHF.